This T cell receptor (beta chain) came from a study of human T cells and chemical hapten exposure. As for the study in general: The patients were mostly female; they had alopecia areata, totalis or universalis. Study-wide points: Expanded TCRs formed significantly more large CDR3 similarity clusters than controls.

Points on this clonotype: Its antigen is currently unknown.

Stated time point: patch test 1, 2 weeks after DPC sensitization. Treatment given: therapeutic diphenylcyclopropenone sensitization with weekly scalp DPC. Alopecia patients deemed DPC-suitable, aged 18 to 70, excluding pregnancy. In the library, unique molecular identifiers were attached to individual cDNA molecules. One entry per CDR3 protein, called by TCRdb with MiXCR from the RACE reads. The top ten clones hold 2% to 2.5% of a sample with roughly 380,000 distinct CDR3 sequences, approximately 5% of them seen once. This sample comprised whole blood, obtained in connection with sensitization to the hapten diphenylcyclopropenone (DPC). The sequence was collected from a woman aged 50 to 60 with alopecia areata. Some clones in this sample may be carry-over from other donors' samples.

For the CDR3, the DNA is TGTGCCAGCAGTACCGGACCTGAAGCTTTCTTT. Encoded protein: CASSTGPEAFF. The chain employs TRBV12-3 or TRBV12-4 and TRBJ1-1; D uncertain. The CDR3 length is 11 residues. With 5 bases removed from V and 6 bases from J, the gap between germline ends came to 7 bases.